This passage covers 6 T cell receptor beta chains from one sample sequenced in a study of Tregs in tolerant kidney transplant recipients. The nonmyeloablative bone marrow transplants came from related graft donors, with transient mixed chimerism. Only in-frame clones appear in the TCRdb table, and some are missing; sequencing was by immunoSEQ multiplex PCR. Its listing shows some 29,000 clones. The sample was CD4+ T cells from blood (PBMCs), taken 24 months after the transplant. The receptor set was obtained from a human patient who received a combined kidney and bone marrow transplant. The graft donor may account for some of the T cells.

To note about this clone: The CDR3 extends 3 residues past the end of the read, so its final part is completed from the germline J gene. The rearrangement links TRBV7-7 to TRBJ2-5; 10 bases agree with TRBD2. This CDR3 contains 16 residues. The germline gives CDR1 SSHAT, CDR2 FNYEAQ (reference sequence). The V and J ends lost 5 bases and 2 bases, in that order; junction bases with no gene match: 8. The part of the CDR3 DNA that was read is TGTGCCAGCAGCCCGACGCTAGCGGGAGCGCAAGAGACC. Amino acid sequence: CASSPTLAGAQET. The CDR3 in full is CASSPTLAGAQETQYF.

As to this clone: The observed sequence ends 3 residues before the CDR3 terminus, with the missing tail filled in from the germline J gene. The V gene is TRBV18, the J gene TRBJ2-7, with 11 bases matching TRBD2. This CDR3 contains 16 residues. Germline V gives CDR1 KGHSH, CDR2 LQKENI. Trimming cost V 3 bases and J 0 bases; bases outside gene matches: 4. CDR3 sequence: CASSPIAGGFSYEQYF. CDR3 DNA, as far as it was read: TGTGCCAGCTCACCCATAGCGGGAGGGTTCTCCTACGAG.

This CDR3 is CASRARQGTGELFF. Partial CDR3 DNA: TGTGCCAGCAGAGCACGACAGGGAACCGGGGAG. The chain links TRBV6-2 or TRBV6-3 to TRBJ2-2; 7 positions agree with TRBD1. The read terminates 3 residues before the CDR3 end, so the remaining end is supplied by the germline J gene. Germline V gives CDR1 MNHEY, CDR2 SVGEGT. CDR3 length: 14 residues. With V trimmed by 6 bases and J by 5 bases, 6 bases remained unmatched.

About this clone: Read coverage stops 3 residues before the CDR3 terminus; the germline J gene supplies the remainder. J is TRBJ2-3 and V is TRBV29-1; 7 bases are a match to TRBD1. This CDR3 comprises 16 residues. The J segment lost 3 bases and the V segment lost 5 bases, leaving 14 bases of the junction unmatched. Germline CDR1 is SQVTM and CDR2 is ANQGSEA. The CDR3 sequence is CSVPSRDRDKTDTQYF. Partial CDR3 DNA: TGCAGCGTTCCGTCCCGAGACAGGGATAAGACAGATACG.

The DNA read from the CDR3 is TGCGCCAGCAGTGGGGGGCCGGCCGGGGAG. This encodes CASSGGPAGE. The complete CDR3 reads CASSGGPAGELFF. The genes are TRBV10-1 and TRBJ2-2, with D possibly TRBD1 on 6 matching bases. From the germline J gene comes the end of the CDR3, since the read stops 3 residues before it. The CDR3 length is 13 residues. The germline V gene has CDR1 WNHNN and CDR2 SYGVQD (reference sequence). The V gene lost 4 bases and the J gene lost 6 bases, with 9 bases spanning the gap.

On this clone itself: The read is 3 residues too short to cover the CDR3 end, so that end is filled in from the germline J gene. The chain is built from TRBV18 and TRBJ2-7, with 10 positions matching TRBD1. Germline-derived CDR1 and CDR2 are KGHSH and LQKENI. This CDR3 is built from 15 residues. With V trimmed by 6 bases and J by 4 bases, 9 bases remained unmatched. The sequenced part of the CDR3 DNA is TGTGCCAGCTCGCCTCAGACAGGGGGCGGGTACGAG. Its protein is CASSPQTGGGYE. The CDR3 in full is CASSPQTGGGYEQYF.